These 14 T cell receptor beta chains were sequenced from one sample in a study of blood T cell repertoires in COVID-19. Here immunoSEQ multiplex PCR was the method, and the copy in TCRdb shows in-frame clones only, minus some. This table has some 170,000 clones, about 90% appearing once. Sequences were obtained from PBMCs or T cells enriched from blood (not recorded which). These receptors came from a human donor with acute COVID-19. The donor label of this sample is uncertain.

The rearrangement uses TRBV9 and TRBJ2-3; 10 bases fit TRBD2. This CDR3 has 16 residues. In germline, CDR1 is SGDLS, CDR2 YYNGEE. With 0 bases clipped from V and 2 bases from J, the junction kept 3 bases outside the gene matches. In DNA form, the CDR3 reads TGTGCCAGCAGCGTAGGGACTAGCGGTAACACAGATACGCAGTATTTT. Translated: CASSVGTSGNTDTQYF.

CDR3: CASSQTGSGANVLTF. DNA of the CDR3: TGCGCCAGCAGCCAAACAGGGTCCGGGGCCAACGTCCTGACTTTC. The chain couples TRBV4-3 to TRBJ2-6; D is perhaps TRBD1 (6 bases). V lost 2 bases, J lost 4 bases, and 9 bases lay in between. Germline V CDR1 and CDR2: LGHNA, YSLEER. The CDR3 totals 15 residues.

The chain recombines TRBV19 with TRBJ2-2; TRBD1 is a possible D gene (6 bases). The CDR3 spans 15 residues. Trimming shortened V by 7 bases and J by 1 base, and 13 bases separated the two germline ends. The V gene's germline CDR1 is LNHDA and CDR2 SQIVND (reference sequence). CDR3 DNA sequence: TGTGCCAGTACCGCGCAGACAGGGAACACCGGGGAGCTGTTTTTT. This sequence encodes CASTAQTGNTGELFF.

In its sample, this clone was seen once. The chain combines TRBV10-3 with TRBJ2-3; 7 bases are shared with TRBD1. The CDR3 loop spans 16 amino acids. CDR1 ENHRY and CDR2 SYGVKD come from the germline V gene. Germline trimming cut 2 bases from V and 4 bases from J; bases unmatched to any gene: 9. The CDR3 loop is CAISEVGTASPDTQYF. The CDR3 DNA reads TGTGCCATCAGTGAGGTAGGGACAGCCTCACCAGATACGCAGTATTTT.

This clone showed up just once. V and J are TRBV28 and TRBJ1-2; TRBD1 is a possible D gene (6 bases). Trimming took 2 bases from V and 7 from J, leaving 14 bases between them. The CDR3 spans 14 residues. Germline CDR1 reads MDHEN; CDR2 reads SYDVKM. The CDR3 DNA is TGTGCCAGCAGTTTAGGGCAGGGGTCCGGTGGCTACACCTTC. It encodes CASSLGQGSGGYTF.

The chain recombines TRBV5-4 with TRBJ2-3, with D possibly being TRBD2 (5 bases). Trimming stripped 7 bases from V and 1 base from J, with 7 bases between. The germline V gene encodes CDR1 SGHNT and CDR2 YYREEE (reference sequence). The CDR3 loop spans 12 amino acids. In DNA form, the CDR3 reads TGTGCCAGCCCCGGGGGCACAGATACGCAGTATTTT. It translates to CASPGGTDTQYF.

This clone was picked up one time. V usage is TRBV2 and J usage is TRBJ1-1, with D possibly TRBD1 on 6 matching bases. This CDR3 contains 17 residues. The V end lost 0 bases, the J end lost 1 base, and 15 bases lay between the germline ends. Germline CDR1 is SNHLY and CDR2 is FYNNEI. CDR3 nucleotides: TGTGCCAGCAGTGAAGCCGAAGGGGGTCCCCCGAACACTGAAGCTTTCTTT. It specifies CASSEAEGGPPNTEAFF.

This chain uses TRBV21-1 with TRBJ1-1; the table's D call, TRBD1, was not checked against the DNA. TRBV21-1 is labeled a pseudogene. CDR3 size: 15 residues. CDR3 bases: TGTGCCAGCAGCAAATCATTTCGGGCACAGGCTGAAGCTTTCTTT. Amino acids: CASSKSFRAQAEAFF.

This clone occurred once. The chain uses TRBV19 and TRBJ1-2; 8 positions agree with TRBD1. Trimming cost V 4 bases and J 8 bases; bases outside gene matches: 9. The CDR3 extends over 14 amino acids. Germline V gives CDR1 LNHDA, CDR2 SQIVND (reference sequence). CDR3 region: CASSNRQGLEGYTF. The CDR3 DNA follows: TGTGCCAGTAGTAATCGACAGGGGCTCGAGGGCTACACCTTC.

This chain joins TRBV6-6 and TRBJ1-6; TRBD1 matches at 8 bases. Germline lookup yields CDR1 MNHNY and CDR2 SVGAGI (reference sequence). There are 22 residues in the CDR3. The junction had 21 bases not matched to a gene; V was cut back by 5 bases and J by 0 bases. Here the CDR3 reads CASSPLPGTGPGMGSYNSPLHF. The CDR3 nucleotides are TGTGCCAGCAGTCCACTACCCGGGACAGGCCCAGGGATGGGCTCCTATAATTCACCCCTCCACTTT.

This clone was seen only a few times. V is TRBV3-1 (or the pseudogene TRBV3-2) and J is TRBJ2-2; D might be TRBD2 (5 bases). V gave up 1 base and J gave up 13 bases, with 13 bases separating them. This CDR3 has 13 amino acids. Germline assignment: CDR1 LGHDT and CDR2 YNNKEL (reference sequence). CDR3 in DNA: TGTGCCAGCAGCCAAGGGGGAGATCGGTGGCTGTTTTTT. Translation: CASSQGGDRWLFF.

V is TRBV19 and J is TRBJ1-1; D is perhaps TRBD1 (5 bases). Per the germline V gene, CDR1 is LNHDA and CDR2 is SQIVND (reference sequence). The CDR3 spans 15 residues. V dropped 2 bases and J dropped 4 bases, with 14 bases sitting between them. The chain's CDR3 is CASSIPDTWGTEAFF. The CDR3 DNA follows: TGTGCCAGTAGTATACCGGACACATGGGGCACTGAAGCTTTCTTT. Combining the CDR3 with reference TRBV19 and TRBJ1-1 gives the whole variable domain DGGITQSPKYLFRKEGQNVTLSCEQNLNHDAMYWYRQDPGQGLRLIYYSQIVNDFQKGDIAEGYSVSREKKESFPLTVTSAQKNPTAFYLCASSIPDTWGTEAFFGQGTRLTVV.

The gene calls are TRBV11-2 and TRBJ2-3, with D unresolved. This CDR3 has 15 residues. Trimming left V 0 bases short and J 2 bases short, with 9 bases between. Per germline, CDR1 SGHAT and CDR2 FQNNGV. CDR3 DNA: TGTGCCAGCAGCTTAGATAGTCTCTTCACAGATACGCAGTATTTT. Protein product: CASSLDSLFTDTQYF.

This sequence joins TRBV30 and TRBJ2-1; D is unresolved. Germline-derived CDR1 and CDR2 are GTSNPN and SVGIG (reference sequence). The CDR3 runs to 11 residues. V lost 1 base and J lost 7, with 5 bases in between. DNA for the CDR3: TGTGCCTGGAGTGCTAGGAATGAGCAGTTCTTC. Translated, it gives CAWSARNEQFF.